A single sample gave rise to the 19 T cell receptor beta chains below, sequenced in a study of blood T cells in healthy people across ages. Combining a sample-barcoded 5' primer with a J-beta primer mix, a second PCR ran for about 6 to 12 cycles. TCRdb re-derived calls from the 5' RACE reads in MiXCR, one entry per CDR3 protein. Of about 730,000 distinct CDR3 sequences in the sample, roughly two fifths were seen once. Sequenced input: blood. These receptors were obtained from a woman aged 60 to 75 in good health.

This clonotype appeared a few times. The chain couples TRBV27 to TRBJ1-2; no definite D call. The CDR3 has 14 amino acids. Germline CDR1 reads MNHEY; CDR2 reads SMNVEV (reference sequence). Trimming removed 0 bases from V and 6 bases from J, with 11 bases in between. The CDR3 loop reads CASSLSGETDGYTF. In DNA form, the CDR3 reads TGTGCCAGCAGTTTATCTGGGGAAACGGATGGCTACACCTTC.

DNA for the CDR3: TGTGCCAGCAGTTACGGGACGCGGGGAACGGATACGCAGTATTTT. The encoded protein is CASSYGTRGTDTQYF. The chain is built from TRBV27 and TRBJ2-3; TRBD2 might be the D (6 bases). Germline CDR1 reads MNHEY; CDR2 reads SMNVEV (reference sequence). The V end was cut by 4 bases, the J end by 6 bases, with 17 bases between. The CDR3 is 15 residues long.

This clonotype was picked up a small number of times. The gene calls are TRBV6-2 or TRBV6-3 and TRBJ2-7, with 12 bases identical to TRBD2. The CDR3 length is 13 residues. J was trimmed by 6 bases and V by 5 bases; bases with no gene match: 2. Germline CDR1 and CDR2: MNHEY and SVGEGT. The CDR3: CASSPSGRGEQYF. In DNA, the CDR3 is TGTGCCAGCAGTCCTAGCGGGAGGGGCGAGCAGTACTTC.

This clonotype was observed many times. The chain employs TRBV5-1 and TRBJ2-5, with D possibly matching TRBD2 (5 bases). V lost 6 bases and J lost 2, with 14 bases in between. The CDR3 runs 14 residues. Germline V gives CDR1 SGHRS, CDR2 YFSETQ. The CDR3 DNA follows: TGCGCCAGCACCGTGGTCCGGGAACAAGAGACCCAGTACTTC. The encoded protein is CASTVVREQETQYF.

There are many counts of this clonotype. One junction end does not reproduce the germline sequence, and a read error may be involved. The chain recombines TRBV7-7 with TRBJ2-7; 11 positions match TRBD2. CDR1 and CDR2 (germline): SSHAT, FNYEAQ (reference sequence). The CDR3 length is 15 residues. The CDR3 region has the DNA TGTGCTAGCAGCTTAGACGGTCTAGCGGGAGGCGAGCAGTACTTC. Its protein product is CASSLDGLAGGEQYF.

This chain links TRBV4-1 with TRBJ2-5; 9 bases agree with TRBD1. The CDR3 covers 17 residues. Per germline, CDR1 MGHRA and CDR2 YSYEKL. V lost 0 bases and J lost 0; bases outside the gene matches: 5. CDR3 amino acids: CASSQDVWDRDQETQYF. The CDR3 bases are TGCGCCAGCAGCCAAGATGTATGGGACAGGGACCAAGAGACCCAGTACTTC.

The chain has TRBV20-1 and TRBJ2-4; 14 positions match TRBD2. Germline V gene data show CDR1 as DFQATT and CDR2 as SNEGSKA (reference sequence). V shed 3 bases, J shed 7 bases, and the junction held 8 bases outside the gene matches. The CDR3 contains 16 residues. CDR3 region: CSARGLAGDRGNIQYF. CDR3 nucleotide sequence: TGCAGTGCTAGGGGACTAGCGGGGGACCGGGGGAACATTCAGTACTTC.

A few counts support this clonotype. V is TRBV14 and J is TRBJ2-4; the D is unclear. Matching the DNA end better, TRBJ2-7 makes the J call doubtful. The CDR3 consists of 13 residues. Germline values: CDR1 SGHDN, CDR2 FVKESK. The CDR3 sequence is CASSQVNVYEQYF. Written as DNA, the CDR3 is TGTGCCAGCAGCCAAGTGAACGTTTACGAGCAGTACTTC.

This clonotype has a count of ten or more. The gene calls are TRBV6-1 and TRBJ2-1; D is unresolved. This CDR3 has 15 amino acids. Germline CDR1 is MNHNS and CDR2 is SASEGT. The ends were cut back, 7 bases at V and 0 bases at J, with 13 bases in the middle. This CDR3 reads CASKVAAYSYNEQFF. The CDR3 DNA is TGTGCCAGCAAGGTAGCAGCCTACTCCTACAATGAGCAGTTCTTC.

This clonotype was picked up a small number of times. The V gene is TRBV25-1, the J gene TRBJ1-2; D not certain. The germline V gene encodes CDR1 MGHDK and CDR2 SYGVNS. The CDR3 has 13 residues. V gave up 1 base and J gave up 6 bases, with 9 bases separating them. The CDR3 nucleotides read TGTGCCAGCAGTGAATTTACGGGGAATGGCTACACCTTC. As protein: CASSEFTGNGYTF.

This chain joins TRBV3-1 and TRBJ2-7; the D call may be TRBD1 or TRBD2 (5 bases each). Deletions cut 6 bases from V and 5 bases from J, with 17 bases between. CDR3 length: 14 residues. Germline V gene lookup returns CDR1 LGHDT and CDR2 YNNKEL (reference sequence). In nucleotides, the CDR3 is TGTGCCAGCAGTCCACTGACCCGGGACCACGAGCAGTACTTC. It yields the protein CASSPLTRDHEQYF.

V gene TRBV3-1 combines with J gene TRBJ2-3; D remains ambiguous. The germline gives CDR1 LGHDT, CDR2 YNNKEL (reference sequence). Trimming removed 3 bases at V and 8 bases at J, with 6 bases between. The CDR3 sequence is 11 residues long. The CDR3 loop reads CASSQGRTQYF. In nucleotides, the CDR3 is TGTGCCAGCAGCCAGGGTCGTACGCAGTATTTT.

This clonotype was counted only a few times. The rearrangement uses TRBV4-3 and TRBJ2-1; 10 positions match TRBD2. Germline values: CDR1 LGHNA, CDR2 YSLEER. With 0 bases clipped from V and 0 bases from J, the junction kept 5 bases outside the gene matches. The CDR3 runs to 18 residues. CDR3 loop: CASSQDLTSGTSYNEQFF. CDR3 in DNA: TGCGCCAGCAGCCAAGATCTAACTAGCGGGACCTCCTACAATGAGCAGTTCTTC.

The chain links TRBV7-9 to TRBJ2-1; TRBD2 aligns across 9 bases. The germline gives CDR1 SEHNR, CDR2 FQNEAQ (reference sequence). V gave up 5 bases and J gave up 6 bases; unmatched junction bases: 8. The length of the CDR3 is 15 residues. CDR3: CASSLSGGTFNEQFF. The CDR3 region has the DNA TGTGCCAGCAGCCTAAGCGGGGGGACTTTCAATGAGCAGTTCTTC. The full variable domain, in which reference TRBV7-9 and TRBJ2-1 provide the parts outside the CDR3, is DTGVSQNPRHKITKRGQNVTFRCDPISEHNRLYWYRQTLGQGPEFLTYFQNEAQLEKSRLLSDRFSAERPKGSFSTLEIQRTEQGDSAMYLCASSLSGGTFNEQFFGPGTRLTVL.

The rearrangement links TRBV29-1 to TRBJ1-1; D may be TRBD1 (5 bases). The CDR3 loop spans 15 amino acids. Germline V gene data show CDR1 as SQVTM and CDR2 as ANQGSEA. Trimming removed 5 bases from V and 1 base from J, with 17 bases in between. The CDR3 protein is CSVLHSGTGNTEAFF. CDR3 DNA: TGCAGCGTTCTCCATTCCGGGACGGGGAACACTGAAGCTTTCTTT.

Only a few counts were recorded for this clonotype. CDR3 nucleotide sequence: TGTGCCAGCAGCAAAGCGCTTTGGGAAGGGGCCTACGAGCAGTACTTC. This sequence encodes CASSKALWEGAYEQYF. The genes are TRBV21-1 and TRBJ2-7; the listed D gene, TRBD1, was not tested against the DNA. TRBV21-1 is termed a pseudogene. The CDR3 sequence is 16 residues long.

This clonotype was detected only a few times. The chain carries TRBV27 and TRBJ1-1, with D maybe TRBD1 (5 bases). The length of the CDR3 is 14 residues. Germline assignment: CDR1 MNHEY and CDR2 SMNVEV (reference sequence). V was cut by 3 bases and J by 1 base, with 9 bases left in between. In nucleotides, the CDR3 is TGTGCCAGCAGTTTGGCAGGGACGAACACTGAAGCTTTCTTT. Its protein product is CASSLAGTNTEAFF.

The chain links TRBV5-1 to TRBJ2-5, with 11 bases that match TRBD2. CDR1 and CDR2 from the germline V gene are SGHRS and YFSETQ. Germline trimming cut 4 bases from V and 11 bases from J; bases unmatched to any gene: 16. CDR3 length: 16 amino acids. The CDR3 coding sequence is TGCGCCAGCAGCACGGGGACTAGCGGATTGTACAATGAGCAGTACTTC. It codes for CASSTGTSGLYNEQYF.

The chain couples TRBV20-1 to TRBJ2-7, with D unresolved. In germline, CDR1 is DFQATT, CDR2 SNEGSKA (reference sequence). The length of the CDR3 is 16 residues. Trimming shortened V by 0 bases and J by 6 bases, and 21 bases separated the two germline ends. CDR3 DNA: TGCAGTGCTAGAGATCTCCGTATGGCCGGGTCCGGCGAGCAGTACTTC. As protein: CSARDLRMAGSGEQYF.